This TCR beta chain was recorded in a study of cytomegalovirus exposure and HLA in healthy donors (dated by TCRdb to the late 2010s). At the level of the whole study: The 650 to 800 repertoires of the first cohort and the roughly 110 validation repertoires were produced on the same platform, according to a later analysis. The study aimed to test whether cataloging public T cell receptors could reveal signatures of past pathogen exposure. A separate validation cohort of 100 to 150 different subjects was used in addition to the roughly 640-subject first cohort. To predict cytomegalovirus infection status, the study combined high-throughput TCR immunosequencing, statistical association of individual TCRs with disease status, and machine learning.

CDR1 and CDR2 are drawn from the germline V gene: SGHNT, YENEEA. The CDR3 holds 14 amino acids from the cysteine to the phenylalanine. The kept DNA is CDR3 alone, 42 bases in frame from the first base. V has 5 bases trimmed and J has 4 bases trimmed; junction bases matching no gene number 8. The protocol used for the library was the immunoSEQ multiplex PCR assay. For the original study's pipeline: A statistical classification framework was developed to diagnose cytomegalovirus status using the catalog of TCR beta chain sequences. Here the immuneACCESS table is served through TCRdb, limited to in-frame sequences with V and J called. Missing clones are a known gap in these copies; in checked studies unresolved V genes cover under half, and the rest lacks a known reason. That table gives V, J and clone size, and the DNA gave D and trimming. The sample has more than 95,000 clones on record, about 88% of them singletons. 4% to 4.5% of the sample is taken by the ten largest.

Study-wide conclusions, independent of this receptor: The study gave a list of more than 150 TCR beta chains associated with cytomegalovirus. All 120 or so repertoires were used to score co-occurrence in the validation cohort in a later analysis, because that analysis had no HLA typing for the cohort. It was suggested by the authors that the approach could potentially be generalized to other disease states and immunological phenotypes. While some public TCRs were present in many individuals, most TCR sequences turned up only very rarely across donors. In a later analysis, TCRs clustered in the first cohort were found to also tend to co-occur in the 120 or so validation repertoires, with roughly 93% of cluster scores above 0. In vitro tests confirmed that a few of the cytomegalovirus-associated TCR beta chains recognize cytomegalovirus antigens. The classifier was reported to diagnose cytomegalovirus status with high specificity and sensitivity in both the original cohort and the validation cohort.

Worth noting for this clone: The specificity of this receptor is unknown. The sample holds no much larger clone one base away, and base qualities are not on file.

The donors were included in the validation cohort of approximately 130 subjects, a group kept apart from the approximately 700-subject first cohort. This TCR was sampled from a woman younger than 35 in good health and CMV-seropositive. The sequence links TRBV11-3 to TRBJ2-7; 7 nucleotides in the junction match TRBD2. What was sequenced was PBMCs. The nucleotide sequence reads as follows: TGTGCCAGCAGCACCCAGCGGGAAATATACGAGCAGTACTTC. It translates to CASSTQREIYEQYF.